The 31 T cell receptor beta chains given below trace back to one sample, sequenced in a study of cytomegalovirus exposure and HLA in healthy donors. PCR used 60 Vbeta primers and 13 Jbeta primers. Sequencing used immunoSEQ multiplex PCR; TCRdb keeps in-frame clones, though not all of them. Among 150,000 or so clones listed, approximately 72% were seen once. The sequencing sample was made of PBMCs. These receptor sequences come from a man aged 35 to 55 in good health and CMV-seropositive.

This chain links TRBV5-1 with TRBJ1-1; D gene unclear. CDR3 length equals 14 residues. CDR1 and CDR2 from the germline V gene are SGHRS and YFSETQ. Trimming shortened V by 0 bases and J by 0 bases, and 6 bases separated the two germline ends. Written as DNA, the CDR3 is TGCGCCAGCAGCTTGGCTCAGATGAACACTGAAGCTTTCTTT. Translation: CASSLAQMNTEAFF. The complete variable domain, with remaining parts taken from reference TRBV5-1 and TRBJ1-1, reads KAGVTQTPRYLIKTRGQQVTLSCSPISGHRSVSWYQQTPGQGLQFLFEYFSETQRNKGNFPGRFSGRQFSNSRSEMNVSTLELGDSALYLCASSLAQMNTEAFFGQGTRLTVV.

This chain connects TRBV6-6 to TRBJ1-1, with D perhaps TRBD1 (6 bases). V was pared by 2 bases and J by 8 bases, with 21 bases between. The V gene's germline CDR1 is MNHNY and CDR2 SVGAGI (reference sequence). There are 16 residues in the CDR3. CDR3 nucleotides: TGTGCCAGCAGTTACCCAAAGGGCGAGGGGCAGGGGGAAGCTTTCTTT. The encoded protein is CASSYPKGEGQGEAFF.

In this sample, this clone turned up once. The chain combines TRBV11-2 with TRBJ2-7; 8 bases are shared with TRBD1. With V trimmed by 3 bases and J by 2 bases, 3 bases remained unmatched. Germline loops: CDR1 SGHAT, CDR2 FQNNGV. The CDR3 has 14 amino acids. The DNA for the CDR3 is TGTGCCAGCAGCTTTCAGGGGGCCCCCTACGAGCAGTACTTC. This translates into CASSFQGAPYEQYF.

The chain carries TRBV9 and TRBJ1-2; D is possibly TRBD1 (6 bases). CDR1 and CDR2 from the germline V gene are SGDLS and YYNGEE. The germline V and J ends were trimmed by 3 bases and 5 bases, with 17 bases remaining between them. This CDR3 contains 15 residues. The CDR3 spells CASSEGPGARYGYTF. The CDR3 DNA follows: TGTGCCAGCAGCGAGGGCCCAGGGGCGCGGTATGGCTACACCTTC.

The chain carries TRBV7-2 and TRBJ2-1; D may be TRBD2 (5 bases). Germline-derived CDR1 and CDR2 are SGHTA and FQGNSA. V lost 1 base and J lost 10, with 17 bases in between. The CDR3 runs to 15 residues. The CDR3 loop reads CASSLVEATHVEQFF. CDR3 in DNA: TGTGCCAGCAGCTTAGTGGAGGCGACTCATGTAGAGCAGTTCTTC.

This chain connects TRBV7-2 to TRBJ1-1; 8 nucleotides agree with TRBD1. The CDR3 length is 16 residues. Germline trimming cut 2 bases from V and 1 base from J; bases unmatched to any gene: 6. CDR1 SGHTA and CDR2 FQGNSA come from the germline V gene. The CDR3 spells CASSLNRGIQNTEAFF. The CDR3 DNA follows: TGTGCCAGCAGCTTAAACAGGGGGATACAGAACACTGAAGCTTTCTTT.

This clone came up a few times. The junction differs from germline at one of its ends, possibly a read error. This chain's CDR3 is CASSLRAGGYEQYF. The DNA for the CDR3 is TGTGCTAGCAGCTTAAGGGCCGGGGGGTACGAGCAGTACTTC. The V gene is TRBV7-7, the J gene TRBJ2-5; 7 nucleotides agree with TRBD2. TRBJ2-7 matches the DNA end more closely, so the J call is doubtful. This CDR3 has 14 amino acids. Germline-derived CDR1 and CDR2 are SSHAT and FNYEAQ (reference sequence).

The chain is built from TRBV6-5 and TRBJ1-1; 8 nucleotides align to TRBD1. CDR3 size: 15 residues. Trimming at V came to 0 bases and at J to 7 bases, leaving 7 bases not matched to a gene. Germline CDR1 MNHEY, CDR2 SVGAGI. The CDR3 DNA reads as TGTGCCAGCAGTTACTCCGCAGGGGGCTGGGGTGAAGCTTTCTTT. Residues: CASSYSAGGWGEAFF.

The V and J genes are TRBV6-5 and TRBJ1-1; possible D gene TRBD1, 6 bases. V was trimmed by 6 bases and J by 5 bases, leaving 16 bases between them. This CDR3 has 14 amino acids. Germline CDR1 and CDR2: MNHEY and SVGAGI. CDR3 DNA sequence: TGTGCCAGCAGCCCACGCGGGGGGCATACTGAAGCTTTCTTT. It codes for CASSPRGGHTEAFF.

A few counts support this clone. V usage is TRBV5-4 and J usage is TRBJ2-7; TRBD1 matches at 7 bases. From germline, CDR1 is SGHNT and CDR2 YYREEE (reference sequence). Trimming cost V 4 bases and J 4 bases; bases outside gene matches: 14. The CDR3 length is 16 residues. In DNA, the CDR3 is TGTGCCAGCAGCCGTGCCGACGGACAGGTGGTGTACGAGCAGTACTTC. Translating it yields CASSRADGQVVYEQYF.

This chain uses TRBV4-2 with TRBJ1-6; D gene unclear. The germline CDR1 and CDR2 sequences are LGHNA and YNFKEQ. The germline V and J ends were trimmed by 4 bases and 0 bases, with 19 bases remaining between them. The CDR3 length is 19 residues. CDR3 loop: CASSPRVPLSSSYNSPLHF. DNA for the CDR3: TGTGCCAGCAGCCCCCGGGTCCCCCTAAGCAGCTCCTATAATTCACCCCTCCACTTT.

The V gene is TRBV7-9, the J gene TRBJ1-2; 9 positions agree with TRBD1. The CDR3 covers 13 residues. V shed 5 bases and J 6 bases; nucleotides not matched to a gene: 4. From germline, CDR1 is SEHNR and CDR2 FQNEAQ (reference sequence). CDR3 sequence: CASSPRQGDGYTF. CDR3 DNA: TGTGCCAGCAGCCCCCGACAGGGGGATGGCTACACCTTC.

The chain links TRBV11-2 to TRBJ1-1; 8 bases match TRBD1. The CDR3 sequence is 14 residues long. With 4 bases clipped from V and 7 bases from J, the junction kept 8 bases outside the gene matches. Germline V gives CDR1 SGHAT, CDR2 FQNNGV. The CDR3 coding sequence is TGTGCCAGCAGCTCCCCTTCAGGGGGCCTTGAAGCTTTCTTT. This translates into CASSSPSGGLEAFF.

The chain employs TRBV19 and TRBJ1-4; 9 bases agree with TRBD1. V lost 7 bases to trimming and J lost 8 bases; unmatched junction nucleotides: 8. Germline CDR1 is LNHDA and CDR2 is SQIVND (reference sequence). This CDR3 is 14 amino acids long. CDR3 DNA: TGTGCCAGTACTACGGGACAGGGCGAGGAAAAACTGTTTTTT. Translating it yields CASTTGQGEEKLFF. Full variable domain (outside the CDR3, taken from reference TRBV19 and TRBJ1-4): DGGITQSPKYLFRKEGQNVTLSCEQNLNHDAMYWYRQDPGQGLRLIYYSQIVNDFQKGDIAEGYSVSREKKESFPLTVTSAQKNPTAFYLCASTTGQGEEKLFFGSGTQLSVL.

This chain connects TRBV5-1 to TRBJ2-7; 10 bases line up with TRBD1. CDR3 length: 14 residues. Germline V gene sequence: CDR1 SGHRS, CDR2 YFSETQ. V was clipped by 2 bases and J by 7 bases; unmatched bases: 6. The CDR3 region is CASSFRQGAREQYF. CDR3 DNA sequence: TGCGCCAGCAGCTTTCGACAGGGGGCGCGAGAGCAGTACTTC.

At least ten counts were recorded for this clone. The chain combines TRBV6-4 with TRBJ1-5; unclear D gene. CDR3 length: 13 amino acids. CDR1 is MRHNA and CDR2 is SNTAGT in the germline V gene. Trimming pared 10 bases from V and 7 bases from J, leaving 17 bases between. The CDR3 coding sequence is TGTGCCACCCGCGGGAGGGAGCGGCAGCCCCAGCATTTT. This translates into CATRGRERQPQHF.

This rearrangement joins TRBV5-4 to TRBJ1-1; 8 nucleotides line up with TRBD1. Losses at the gene ends were 0 bases for V and 8 bases for J; bases not matched to a gene: 6. This CDR3 region has 14 residues. Germline V gene lookup returns CDR1 SGHNT and CDR2 YYREEE (reference sequence). As DNA, the CDR3 is TGTGCCAGCAGCTTGGAAACAGGGGGATTCGAAGCTTTCTTT. This translates into CASSLETGGFEAFF.

This rearrangement joins TRBV18 to TRBJ2-1; D is possibly TRBD2 (6 bases). Trimming removed 0 bases from V and 2 bases from J, with 14 bases in between. This CDR3 comprises 17 residues. Germline loops: CDR1 KGHSH, CDR2 LQKENI. This CDR3 is CASSPPLAGSTYNEQFF. CDR3 sequence (DNA): TGTGCCAGCTCACCACCGTTGGCGGGGTCTACCTACAATGAGCAGTTCTTC.

This chain joins TRBV5-6 and TRBJ2-1; 8 bases are a match to TRBD2. The J segment lost 8 bases and the V segment lost 0 bases, leaving 13 bases of the junction unmatched. Germline V gives CDR1 SGHDT, CDR2 YYEEEE. This CDR3 has 17 amino acids. The CDR3 DNA reads as TGTGCCAGCAGCTTGGAAAAAAGGAGGCGGGGGGCGTATGAGCAGTTCTTC. Amino acid sequence: CASSLEKRRRGAYEQFF.

The genes are TRBV19 and TRBJ2-7, with 12 bases fitting TRBD2. Looked up from germline, CDR1 is LNHDA and CDR2 is SQIVND (reference sequence). Unmatched junction bases numbered 10, after V lost 6 bases and J lost 7 bases. The CDR3 length is 15 residues. CDR3 sequence (DNA): TGTGCCAGTAGCCCGCTAGCGGGGGGGCCTGGTGAGCAGTACTTC. This translates into CASSPLAGGPGEQYF.

The chain uses TRBV9 and TRBJ2-3; 11 bases are a match to TRBD2. CDR3 length: 16 residues. From germline, CDR1 is SGDLS and CDR2 YYNGEE. V lost 2 bases, J lost 1 base, and 3 bases stayed unmatched. CDR3 amino acids: CASSVGTSGGTDTQYF. The CDR3 DNA follows: TGTGCCAGCAGCGTCGGGACTAGCGGTGGCACAGATACGCAGTATTTT.

The CDR3 bases are TGTGCCAGTAGTAGCCAGCGTGGGAATCAGCCCCAGCATTTT. This sequence encodes CASSSQRGNQPQHF. J is TRBJ1-5 and V is TRBV19; D is undetermined. Trimming left V 4 bases short and J 4 bases short, with 11 bases between. The CDR3 sequence is 14 residues long. Germline CDR1 is LNHDA and CDR2 is SQIVND (reference sequence).

This chain uses TRBV7-9 with TRBJ2-3, with 15 bases aligning to TRBD2. The length of the CDR3 is 15 residues. The J segment lost 14 bases and the V segment lost 4 bases, leaving 10 bases of the junction unmatched. Germline lookup yields CDR1 SEHNR and CDR2 FQNEAQ (reference sequence). CDR3 DNA: TGTGCCAGCAGCTCCGGGACTAGCGGGGGGCGCGAGCTGTATTTT. This sequence encodes CASSSGTSGGRELYF.

The chain joins TRBV9 to TRBJ2-3, with 10 bases fitting TRBD2. The length of the CDR3 is 16 residues. Germline CDR1 and CDR2: SGDLS and YYNGEE. Losses at the gene ends were 3 bases for V and 0 bases for J; bases not matched to a gene: 4. The CDR3 loop reads CASSGSGGPSTDTQYF. CDR3 nucleotides: TGTGCCAGCAGCGGTAGCGGGGGGCCTAGCACAGATACGCAGTATTTT.

This chain links TRBV5-1 with TRBJ1-1; 12 bases are a match to TRBD1. The CDR3 covers 16 residues. CDR1 and CDR2 (germline): SGHRS, YFSETQ. V lost 4 bases and J lost 1; bases outside the gene matches: 5. CDR3 coding DNA: TGCGCCAGCAGCACCGGGACAGGGGGCTGGAACACTGAAGCTTTCTTT. It yields the protein CASSTGTGGWNTEAFF.

In regard to this clone: At one boundary the junction diverges from the germline segment, which might be a read error. Other DNA sequences of this sample code for an identical CDR3. The chain combines TRBV5-1 with TRBJ1-6; possibly TRBD1 for D (5 bases). CDR1 is SGHRS and CDR2 is YFSETQ in the germline V gene. CDR3 size: 14 residues. The CDR3 is CASSRGTAGSPLHF. For the CDR3, the DNA is TGCGCCAGCAGCCGGGGGACGGCGGGTTCACCCCTTCACTTT.

The V and J genes are TRBV4-3 and TRBJ2-1; 7 bases align to TRBD2. V lost 0 bases and J lost 4; bases outside the gene matches: 3. The germline V gene encodes CDR1 LGHNA and CDR2 YSLEER. The CDR3 is made up of 15 amino acids. The CDR3 region has the DNA TGCGCCAGCAGCCAAGATGGGCGGGGGTACAATGAGCAGTTCTTC. Translated, it gives CASSQDGRGYNEQFF.

A few counts support this clone. The CDR3 nucleotides are TGTGCCAGCAGCGTGGCGCGGGGGGGCTCCTACAATGAGCAGTTCTTC. Translating gives CASSVARGGSYNEQFF. V gene TRBV7-2 combines with J gene TRBJ2-1; TRBD2 matches at 9 bases. CDR3 length equals 16 residues. Germline CDR1 reads SGHTA; CDR2 reads FQGNSA. The ends lost 5 bases at V and 0 bases at J; junction bases unmatched: 5.

This clone came up once. The rearrangement joins TRBV29-1 to TRBJ1-1; a possible D gene is TRBD1 (5 bases). CDR3 length: 16 amino acids. CDR1 and CDR2 from the germline V gene are SQVTM and ANQGSEA. V lost 1 base and J 3 bases, leaving 18 bases between the germline ends. This chain's CDR3 is CSVEGVPDSTYTEAFF. The CDR3 bases are TGCAGCGTTGAAGGAGTGCCCGACAGCACCTACACTGAAGCTTTCTTT. Together with reference TRBV29-1 and TRBJ1-1, the CDR3 gives the full variable domain: SAVISQKPSRDICQRGTSLTIQCQVDSQVTMMFWYRQQPGQSLTLIATANQGSEATYESGFVIDKFPISRPNLTFSTLTVSNMSPEDSSIYLCSVEGVPDSTYTEAFFGQGTRLTVV.

The chain employs TRBV2 and TRBJ1-3; no clear D. Germline values: CDR1 SNHLY, CDR2 FYNNEI. The V end was cut by 4 bases, the J end by 3 bases, with 10 bases between. This CDR3 contains 14 residues. The CDR3 nucleotides read TGTGCCAGCAGTGCAGGCGTCTATGGAAACACCATATATTTT. It yields the protein CASSAGVYGNTIYF.

The CDR3 coding sequence is TGTGCCAGCAGTTCGATCCGAGGACAGGGGGCGAGGGTCGCTGAAGCTTTCTTT. Residues: CASSSIRGQGARVAEAFF. This rearrangement joins TRBV5-5 to TRBJ1-1, with TRBD1 identical over 11 bases. Germline V gene data show CDR1 as SGHKS and CDR2 as YYEKEE (reference sequence). The CDR3 totals 18 residues. The J segment lost 6 bases and the V segment lost 5 bases, leaving 18 bases of the junction unmatched.